This T cell receptor (beta chain) was sequenced in a study of shared T cell receptors in the human thymus. Sequencing used immunoSEQ multiplex PCR; TCRdb keeps in-frame clones, though not all of them. Among just under 550,000 clones listed, about four fifths were seen once. V trimming: 2 bases; J trimming: 5 bases; junction bases outside the gene matches: 7. The CDR3 has 15 residues. Germline CDR1 and CDR2: SGHAT and FQDESV (reference sequence). These data were also filed under a second study, of human thymus T cells. As reported in that work: The sample donors, healthy Finnish infants, were having corrective surgery for congenital heart defects. Thymus tissue for the work was resected from patients undergoing corrective heart surgery. Highly overlapping thymic repertoires among unrelated individuals were reported in related research.

The sequenced sample was thymocytes. The chain is built from TRBV11-1 and TRBJ2-7, with 9 bases identical to TRBD1. The receptor was isolated from a boy less than two years old with a congenital heart defect. The CDR3 region has the DNA TGTGCCAGCAGCTTATCCGGGACAGGGACAAACGAGCAGTACTTC. Translated: CASSLSGTGTNEQYF.